A few counts support the clone carrying this TCR beta chain. Its target is unknown. This sample was taken from a study of cytomegalovirus exposure and HLA in healthy donors. General observations from the study: Productive status was seen about 90% or about 30% of the time for most TCR beta V segments in an earlier analysis. A later analysis by the authors found several of the most significant clusters apparently linked to common viral pathogens. V- and J-gene trimming of TCR beta was linked (in a later analysis) to a missense DCLRE1C variant. Analysis performed later found about 17,000 TCR beta sequences associated with HLA alleles at 0.05 false discovery rate.

PCR was performed using 60 Vbeta and 13 Jbeta primers. TCRdb keeps only in-frame clones here, not all; method: immunoSEQ multiplex PCR. The sample lists about 160,000 clones, about 80% occurring once. CDR1 and CDR2 from the germline V gene are SGHVS and FNYEAQ. The CDR3 contains 18 residues. Trimming took 0 bases from V and 3 from J; bases not matched to a gene: 13. The chain is built from TRBV7-6 and TRBJ2-5; 7 bases line up with TRBD2. The receptor was isolated from a female donor in good health and CMV-seronegative. Sequenced input: PBMCs. CDR3 protein: CASSLAPASGLPEETQYF. CDR3 sequence (DNA): TGTGCCAGCAGCTTAGCGCCGGCTAGCGGTTTGCCAGAAGAGACCCAGTACTTC. The full variable domain, its missing parts supplied by reference TRBV7-6 and TRBJ2-5, is GAGVSQSPRYKVTKRGQDVALRCDPISGHVSLYWYRQALGQGPEFLTYFNYEAQQDKSGLPNDRFSAERPEGSISTLTIQRTEQRDSAMYRCASSLAPASGLPEETQYFGPGTRLLVL.